These 20 T cell receptor beta chains came from one sample sequenced in a study of tumor-infiltrating lymphocytes in primary liver carcinoma. A primer matching the constant region was used to make TCR beta cDNA from around 550 ng of total RNA. Construction of TCR beta libraries relied on three successive nested multiplex PCR rounds employing slightly modified ARM-PCR. Both of the initial two PCR rounds ran for nine to ten cycles and employed TRBV1-TRBV30 forward primers alongside a C-beta reverse primer. Each CDR3 protein gets one entry after TCRdb re-called the multiplex PCR reads with MiXCR. This table holds about 210,000 distinct CDR3 sequences, 65% found once. For blood RNA, unsorted whole blood served as the source, and germline DNA was extracted too. Sequenced input: peripheral blood. These receptor sequences come from a woman aged 60-75 years with primary liver carcinoma and hepatitis B virus infection.

In its sample, this clonotype was seen many times. The chain recombines TRBV4-2 with TRBJ2-1; a possible D gene is TRBD1 (6 bases). Germline CDR1 is LGHNA and CDR2 is YNFKEQ. This CDR3 has 14 residues. The ends were cut back, 6 bases at V and 0 bases at J, with 9 bases in the middle. The CDR3 region is CASRTGSSYNEQFF. In nucleotides, the CDR3 is TGTGCCAGCAGAACAGGGAGCTCCTACAATGAGCAGTTCTTC.

As to this clonotype: At one of its ends the junction is not consistent with the germline gene, which may arise from a read error. The chain is built from TRBV6-2 or TRBV6-3 and TRBJ2-5, with D possibly matching TRBD2 (6 bases). CDR3 length equals 16 residues. In germline, CDR1 is MNHEY, CDR2 SVGEGT. The CDR3 sequence: CASCYGRNRPQETQCF. CDR3 nucleotide sequence: TGTGCCAGCTGTTACGGGAGAAATCGACCCCAAGAGACCCAGTGCTTC.

This clonotype was observed once. A junction boundary mismatches the germline segment, possibly from a read error. The chain recombines TRBV11-3 with TRBJ2-3, with a tentative D call TRBD2 (5 bases). The germline CDR1 and CDR2 sequences are SGHNT and YENEEA. The CDR3 totals 14 residues. The CDR3 loop is CVSSLLVSTNTQYF. DNA of the CDR3: TGTGTCAGCAGCCTACTAGTCAGCACAAATACGCAGTATTTT.

The gene calls are TRBV5-4 and TRBJ2-1, with TRBD2 matching over 9 bases. The CDR3 length is 14 residues. V trimming: 8 bases; J trimming: 4 bases; junction bases outside the gene matches: 7. The germline V gene has CDR1 SGHNT and CDR2 YYREEE (reference sequence). In DNA, the CDR3 is TGTGCCAGGAGCGGGGGGACAGTGTACAATGAGCAGTTCTTC. Translated: CARSGGTVYNEQFF.

As for this clonotype: At one end, the junction sequence differs from germline, possibly due to a read error. CDR3 sequence: CASSYSTETGSYKQYF. DNA for the CDR3: TGTGCCAGCAGTTACTCAACGGAAACAGGCTCCTACAAGCAGTATTTC. This chain connects TRBV6-5 to TRBJ2-7, with D possibly being TRBD1 (5 bases). Germline V CDR1 and CDR2: MNHEY, SVGAGI. The CDR3 length is 16 residues.

The chain uses TRBV5-1 and TRBJ2-1; TRBD2 matches 10 bases. The CDR3 is made up of 18 amino acids. Germline V lookup: CDR1 SGHRS, CDR2 YFSETQ. After removal of 7 bases from V and 0 bases from J, the junction contained 13 bases not matched to a gene. CDR3 coding DNA: TGCGCCAGCGCCCCATTTACTAGCGGGACGAGCTCCTACAATGAGCAGTTCTTC. It specifies CASAPFTSGTSSYNEQFF.

As for this clonotype: The junction departs from the called germline gene at one end, perhaps through a read error. The V and J genes are TRBV11-2 and TRBJ1-3, with TRBD1 matching 10 bases. CDR3 length: 18 residues. CDR1 and CDR2 (germline): SGHAT, FQNNGV. CDR3 DNA sequence: TGTACCAGCAGCTTTGAGTCGACAGGGGGCAACCCTGGAAACACCAGATATTTT. Encoded protein: CTSSFESTGGNPGNTRYF.

Details on this clonotype: With a much larger clone just one base away, this may be a read error. V usage is TRBV6-6 and J usage is TRBJ2-7, with TRBD1 matching over 7 bases. The CDR3 runs to 14 residues. V shed 10 bases and J 2 bases; nucleotides not matched to a gene: 11. Germline loops: CDR1 MNHNY, CDR2 SVGAGI (reference sequence). The CDR3 loop reads CANSLGQAAYEQYF. DNA of the CDR3: TGTGCCAACAGCCTCGGACAGGCCGCCTACGAGCAGTACTTC.

This clonotype showed up many times. This rearrangement joins TRBV4-2 to TRBJ2-7, with D possibly TRBD2 on 6 matching bases. Germline V gives CDR1 LGHNA, CDR2 YNFKEQ. This CDR3 is built from 14 residues. The V and J ends lost 1 base and 4 bases respectively, with 11 bases between them. The DNA for the CDR3 is TGTGCCAGCAGCCAAGGGACGGGAGTATACGAGCAGTACTTC. Its translation: CASSQGTGVYEQYF.

There are many counts of this clonotype. This chain connects TRBV4-1 to TRBJ2-1; 10 nucleotides agree with TRBD2. V shed 3 bases, J shed 5 bases, and the junction held 7 bases outside the gene matches. CDR1 is MGHRA, CDR2 YSYEKL, per germline. This CDR3 contains 16 residues. The CDR3 reads CASSHLLAGKNNEQFF. The CDR3 nucleotides read TGCGCCAGCAGCCACCTACTAGCGGGAAAGAACAATGAGCAGTTCTTC.

On this clonotype: One end of the junction varies from germline; a read error may be responsible. This chain links TRBV5-4 with TRBJ2-5; D may be TRBD1 (5 bases). The CDR3 sequence is 19 residues long. Germline-derived CDR1 and CDR2 are SGHNT and YYREEE (reference sequence). The CDR3 region has the DNA TGTGCCAGCAGCTCTGGCAGGGTTAGTCTCCCTTCAATTCAAGGGACCCAGTACTTC. Translation gives CASSSGRVSLPSIQGTQYF. The complete variable domain, with remaining parts taken from reference TRBV5-4 and TRBJ2-5, reads ETGVTQSPTHLIKTRGQQVTLRCSSQSGHNTVSWYQQALGQGPQFIFQYYREEENGRGNFPPRFSGLQFPNYSSELNVNALELDDSALYLCASSSGRVSLPSIQGTQYFGPGTRLLVL.

The chain combines TRBV20-1 with TRBJ2-3; D is uncertain. Trimming stripped 0 bases from V and 2 bases from J, with 6 bases between. The CDR3 has 13 residues. Germline-derived CDR1 and CDR2 are DFQATT and SNEGSKA (reference sequence). CDR3 nucleotides: TGCAGTGCTAGAGATCCCCACACAGATACGCAGTATTTT. This codes for CSARDPHTDTQYF.

V usage is TRBV5-6 and J usage is TRBJ2-1; TRBD2 might be the D (6 bases). Deletions cut 3 bases from V and 3 bases from J, with 16 bases between. Germline V gene data show CDR1 as SGHDT and CDR2 as YYEEEE. The CDR3 runs 16 residues. This CDR3 is CASSSVGLALYNEQFF. The CDR3 coding sequence is TGTGCCAGCAGCTCAGTGGGACTGGCGCTCTACAATGAGCAGTTCTTC.

In the case of this clonotype: The junction shows a germline mismatch at one end, possibly a read error. The V call is TRBV11-2, the J call TRBJ2-3; possible D gene TRBD2, 6 bases. The CDR3 consists of 14 residues. The germline CDR1 and CDR2 sequences are SGHAT and FQNNGV. CDR3 loop: CTISTGLPTGTQYF. The DNA for the CDR3 is TGTACCATCAGCACCGGACTACCCACAGGTACGCAGTATTTT. Complete variable domain (other parts from reference TRBV11-2 and TRBJ2-3): EAGVAQSPRYKIIEKRQSVAFWCNPISGHATLYWYQQILGQGPKLLIQFQNNGVVDDSQLPKDRFSAERLKGVDSTLKIQPAKLEDSAVYLCTISTGLPTGTQYFGPGTRLTVL.

A note on this clonotype: The junction shows a germline mismatch at one end, possibly a read error. V usage is TRBV6-1 and J usage is TRBJ2-5; 7 bases are shared with TRBD2. The germline CDR1 and CDR2 sequences are MNHNS and SASEGT. CDR3 length: 17 amino acids. CDR3 residues: CACSGLAGGGPGETQYF. Written as DNA, the CDR3 is TGTGCCTGCAGCGGGCTAGCTGGGGGAGGGCCGGGAGAGACCCAGTACTTC.

As to this clonotype: A much larger clone differs by one base, so this may be a read error. The V call is TRBV12-3 or TRBV12-4, the J call TRBJ1-2; D not certain. Trimming removed 10 bases at V and 4 bases at J, with 19 bases between. This CDR3 is 14 amino acids long. The CDR3 DNA follows: TGTGCCACCATTCCAGCGGGCGATGGCTATGGCTACACCTTC. Residues: CATIPAGDGYGYTF.

Ten or more counts support this clonotype. DNA for the CDR3: TGCAGCGTTATTAAGTCCCTCCAAGAGACCCAGTACTTC. Amino acid sequence: CSVIKSLQETQYF. The V call is TRBV29-1, the J call TRBJ2-5; no clear D. This CDR3 is 13 amino acids long. The germline V gene encodes CDR1 SQVTM and CDR2 ANQGSEA. The V end lost 5 bases, the J end lost 1 base, and 11 bases lay between the germline ends.

V and J are TRBV21-1 and TRBJ1-5; the table's D call, TRBD1, was not checked against the DNA. TRBV21-1 is a pseudogene locus. The CDR3 sequence is 16 residues long. CDR3 protein: CASSRQDDRGNQPQHF. In DNA, the CDR3 is TGTGCCAGCAGCAGACAAGACGACAGGGGCAATCAGCCCCAGCATTTT.

This chain connects TRBV29-1 to TRBJ2-1; 9 bases match TRBD2. The junction had 9 bases not matched to a gene; V was cut back by 3 bases and J by 9 bases. CDR1 is SQVTM, CDR2 ANQGSEA, per germline. This CDR3 comprises 14 residues. In DNA, the CDR3 is TGCAGCGTTGAGGTTAGCGGGAGTTTAGTTGAGCAGTTCTTC. Encoded protein: CSVEVSGSLVEQFF.

The J gene is TRBJ2-1, the V gene TRBV12-5; 7 bases line up with TRBD2. Germline CDR1 is LGHNT and CDR2 is FRNRAP. V lost 7 bases to trimming and J lost 5 bases; unmatched junction nucleotides: 8. The CDR3 sequence is 14 residues long. The CDR3 DNA reads as TGTGCTAGTGTTTGGGGGGGGGGAAACAATGAGCAGTTCTTC. Amino acids: CASVWGGGNNEQFF. Full variable domain (rest looked up from reference TRBV12-5 and TRBJ2-1): DARVTQTPRHKVTEMGQEVTMRCQPILGHNTVFWYRQTMMQGLELLAYFRNRAPLDDSGMPKDRFSAEMPDATLATLKIQPSEPRDSAVYFCASVWGGGNNEQFFGPGTRLTVL.